These T cell receptor beta chains were read from a single sample in a study of low-dose radiotherapy and immunotherapy resistance in tumors. TCRdb recomputed calls from the reads with MiXCR, one row per CDR3 protein. Among under 110,000 distinct CDR3 sequences listed, around 21% were seen once. The starting material was PBMCs, obtained after low-dose radiotherapy plus immunotherapy. These TCRs come from a male donor with prostate cancer. CDR3s include the opening cysteine and the closing phenylalanine or tryptophan. The order of the fields is clone size, D gene, J gene, V gene, CDR3 DNA, CDR3 protein. A D gene is named only where the DNA matches it firmly. The size field is filled for only some rows; it gives once, few, many or a size class.

>NA|NA|TRBJ2-4|TRBV27
TGTGCCAGCAGACTAAGCGGCATTCAGTACTTC
CASRLSGIQYF
>many|NA|TRBJ1-2|TRBV6-1
TGTGCCAGCACCCCCACCATCCATGGCTACACCTTC
CASTPTIHGYTF
>many|TRBD1|TRBJ2-7|TRBV4-1
TGCGCCAGCAGCCCCCCAACCGGGACAGCCAACTACGAGCAGTACTTC
CASSPPTGTANYEQYF
>many|NA|TRBJ1-2|TRBV19
TGTGCCAGTAGCCAGGACTACTTGGGCTACACCTTC
CASSQDYLGYTF
>many|TRBD2|TRBJ2-1|TRBV27
TGTGCCAGCAGTTTAACTAGCGGGGGGGCCTCCCATTACAATGAGCAGTTCTTC
CASSLTSGGASHYNEQFF
>many|NA|TRBJ1-1|TRBV20-1
TGCAGTGCTAGAGAACCGGGGGCTGAAGCTTTCTTT
CSAREPGAEAFF
>once|NA|TRBJ2-7|TRBV6-2/TRBV6-3
TGTGCCAGCAGTTACGGCCACTCCGGAGCCTACGAGCAGTACTTC
CASSYGHSGAYEQYF
>NA|NA|TRBJ1-2|TRBV13
TGTGCCAGCAGCGAATGGACTACTTATGGCTACACCTTC
CASSEWTTYGYTF
>NA|NA|TRBJ2-3|TRBV6-4
TGTGCCAGCAGTGTTCAATCCACTAGCACAGATACGCAGTATTTT
CASSVQSTSTDTQYF
>many|TRBD2|TRBJ2-5|TRBV9
TGTGCCAGCGCGAGGGGCGGGGGGGCCGAGACCCAGTACTTC
CASARGGGAETQYF
>many|NA|TRBJ1-2|TRBV20-1
TGCAGTGCCCCGACAGAGGGCTACACCTTC
CSAPTEGYTF
>many|TRBD1|TRBJ2-7|TRBV20-1
TGCAGTGCTAGAGACGGGACAGGGGTTTCCCACGAGCAGTACTTC
CSARDGTGVSHEQYF
>few|NA|TRBJ2-7|TRBV14
TGTGCCAGCAGCCAGGACAGCTCCTACGAGCAGTACTTC
CASSQDSSYEQYF
>NA|NA|TRBJ2-1|TRBV6-1
TGTGCCAGCACTCGCGGGGAACAGGCTAATGAGCAGTTCTTC
CASTRGEQANEQFF
>many|TRBD1|TRBJ2-7|TRBV2
TGTGCCAGCACTCCGGGACAGCTCTCCTACGAGCAGTACTTC
CASTPGQLSYEQYF